This T cell receptor beta chain was sequenced for a study of Ad26.COV2.S vaccination and SARS-CoV-2 variants listed by TCRdb under 2021. Regarding the complete study: Vaccine-arm donors came from COV1001, a multicentre, randomized, double-blind, placebo-controlled phase I-IIa trial of Ad26.COV2.S in healthy adults. A total of around 32 samples were included in the TCR-sequenced set, comprising roughly 19 Ad26.COV2.S vaccine recipients, 5 placebo recipients and 8 SARS-CoV-2 convalescent individuals. Sequencing of the TCRbeta repertoire served to evaluate the specificity and breadth of SARS-CoV-2-reactive T cell receptors following Ad26.COV2.S vaccination. Investigators did not know the trial group allocation while performing experiments and assessing outcomes. Ad26.COV2.S was administered intramuscularly at 5 x 10^10 or 1 x 10^11 viral particles, either as a single shot or as two shots given 56 days apart. Trial participants were randomized into five groups of five: low-dose or high-dose Ad26.COV2.S given once or twice, or placebo on both occasions.

Per the germline V gene, SGHVS is the CDR1 and FQNEAQ is the CDR2. The CDR3 starts with the cysteine, ends with the phenylalanine, and has 15 residues. Only CDR3 DNA remains: 45 bases, in frame from the first base. Ends trimmed: V by 5 bases, J by 2 bases; bases unmatched to a gene: 7. Worth noting for this clone: Its antigen has not been determined. Base qualities are not recorded, but no much larger clone differs from it by a single base.

The treatment or condition label, as the study defines it: roughly 20 received Ad26.COV2.S at low or high dose, single or two shots; five or six received placebo; per-sample allocation not given. Repertoires of vaccine and placebo recipients were sequenced from samples taken on day 63 after the first injection. Between 29 July and 7 August 2020, Cohort 1b enrolled 20 to 30 adults aged 18-55 years at one site in Boston, USA. Ad26.COV2.S was a replication-incompetent adenovirus type 26 vector that expressed a prefusion-stabilized SARS-CoV-2 spike protein derived from the original Wuhan strain. Broad study findings and their caveats: It was noted by the authors that total T cell responses may have been underestimated by the TCR breadth and depth analyses. The study lacked the statistical power to compare responses across vaccine doses or regimens. Comparable non-spike TCR breadth was observed between vaccine and placebo recipients, consistent with only spike being contained in the vaccine. Spike-specific TCR breadth was higher in Ad26.COV2.S recipients than in placebo recipients (P = 0.0014). After vaccination, spike-specific CD8+ and CD4+ T cell responses were reported to show substantial breadth.

TCRbeta CDR3 regions were sequenced with the immunoSEQ Assay. After extraction, genomic DNA underwent amplification by bias-controlled multiplex PCR, followed by high-throughput sequencing. In the original analysis: Collapsing and filtering of sequences were performed to quantify the absolute abundance of each unique TCRbeta CDR3 region. T cell fraction was estimated by normalizing TCRbeta template counts to usable DNA, with usable DNA measured through amplification of reference genes found in all nucleated cells. Repertoire TCRs were annotated as SARS-CoV-2-specific by exact matching of V gene, CDR3 amino acid sequence and J gene to a known reactive TCR set. MIRA supplied the reference SARS-CoV-2 TCR set, which was filtered for enrichment in COVID-19-positive ImmuneCODE repertoires so that public or cross-reactive TCRs were removed. Using the MIRA antigens, annotated TCRs were further analysed by specific ORF or by position within an ORF. Breadth was defined as annotated unique rearrangements over total unique productive rearrangements; depth was the summed frequency of those rearrangements. Two-sided Wilcoxon rank-sum tests were applied when comparing TCR breadth between groups. TCRdb holds this immuneACCESS table with in-frame rearrangements only. Some clones are missing; in checked studies, unresolved V genes explain under half, and the rest has no known cause. The DNA was the basis for D and trimming; V, J and clone size are from that table. Present in this sample are approximately 410,000 clones, around 89% of which were seen just once. The biggest ten clones account for approximately 4% of the sample.

The clonotype was recovered from a person between 18 and 60 years old who received the Ad26.COV2.S COVID-19 vaccine or a placebo. The chain was built from TRBV7-8 and TRBJ2-7; 9 central nucleotides agree with TRBD1. Sequenced here: peripheral blood, sampled in a trial of Ad26.COV2.S vaccine versus placebo. The DNA sequence follows: TGTGCCAGCAGCCCTCGGGACAGGGTTGCCTACGAGCAGTACTTC. The resulting protein is CASSPRDRVAYEQYF.